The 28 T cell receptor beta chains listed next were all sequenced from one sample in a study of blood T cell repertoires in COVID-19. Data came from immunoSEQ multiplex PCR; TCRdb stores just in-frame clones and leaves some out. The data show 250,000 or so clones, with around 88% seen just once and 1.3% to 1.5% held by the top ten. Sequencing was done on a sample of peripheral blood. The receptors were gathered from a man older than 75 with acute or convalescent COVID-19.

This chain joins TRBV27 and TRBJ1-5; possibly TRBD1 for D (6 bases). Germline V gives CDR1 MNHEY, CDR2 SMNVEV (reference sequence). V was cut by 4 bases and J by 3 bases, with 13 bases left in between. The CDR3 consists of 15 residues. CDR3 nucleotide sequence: TGTGCCAGCAGTTCATTACAGGGTTTCAATCAGCCCCAGCATTTT. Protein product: CASSSLQGFNQPQHF.

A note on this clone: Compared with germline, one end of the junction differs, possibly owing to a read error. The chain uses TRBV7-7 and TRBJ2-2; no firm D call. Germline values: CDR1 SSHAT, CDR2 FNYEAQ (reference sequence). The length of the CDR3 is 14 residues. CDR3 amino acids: CASSANINTGELFF. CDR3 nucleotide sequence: TGTGCTAGCAGCGCCAACATAAACACCGGGGAGCTGTTTTTT.

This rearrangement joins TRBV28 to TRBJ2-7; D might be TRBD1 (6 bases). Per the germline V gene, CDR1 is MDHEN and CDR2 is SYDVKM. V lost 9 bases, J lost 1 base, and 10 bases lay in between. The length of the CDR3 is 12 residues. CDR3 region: CASLGTSYEQYF. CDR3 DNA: TGTGCCAGTCTGGGGACATCCTACGAGCAGTACTTC.

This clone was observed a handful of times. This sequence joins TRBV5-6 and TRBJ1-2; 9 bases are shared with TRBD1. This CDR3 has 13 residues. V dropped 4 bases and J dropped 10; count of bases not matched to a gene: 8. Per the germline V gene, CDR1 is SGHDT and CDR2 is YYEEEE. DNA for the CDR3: TGTGCCAGCAGCCCGGACAGGGGAGAGGTCTACACCTTC. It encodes CASSPDRGEVYTF.

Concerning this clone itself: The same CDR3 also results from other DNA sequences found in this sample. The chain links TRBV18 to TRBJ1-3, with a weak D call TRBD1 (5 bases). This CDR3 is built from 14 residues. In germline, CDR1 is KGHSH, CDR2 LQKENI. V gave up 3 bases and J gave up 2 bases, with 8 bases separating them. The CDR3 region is CASSPGGTGNTIYF. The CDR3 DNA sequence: TGTGCCAGCTCACCGGGGGGGACTGGAAACACCATATATTTT. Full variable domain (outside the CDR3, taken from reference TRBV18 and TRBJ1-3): NAGVMQNPRHLVRRRGQEARLRCSPMKGHSHVYWYRQLPEEGLKFMVYLQKENIIDESGMPKERFSAEFPKEGPSILRIQQVVRGDSAAYFCASSPGGTGNTIYFGEGSWLTVV.

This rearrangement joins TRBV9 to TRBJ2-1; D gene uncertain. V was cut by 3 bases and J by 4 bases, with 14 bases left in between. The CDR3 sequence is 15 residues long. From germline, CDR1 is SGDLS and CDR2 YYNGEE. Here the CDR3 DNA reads TGTGCCAGCAGCGCATCGAATCTCGGGTACAATGAGCAGTTCTTC. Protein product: CASSASNLGYNEQFF.

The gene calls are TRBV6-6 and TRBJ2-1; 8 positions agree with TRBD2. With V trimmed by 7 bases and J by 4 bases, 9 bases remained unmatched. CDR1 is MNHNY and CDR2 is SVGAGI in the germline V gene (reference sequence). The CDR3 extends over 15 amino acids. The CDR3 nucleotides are TGTGCCAGCATTCCTCCGGGACTAGGATACAATGAGCAGTTCTTC. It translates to CASIPPGLGYNEQFF.

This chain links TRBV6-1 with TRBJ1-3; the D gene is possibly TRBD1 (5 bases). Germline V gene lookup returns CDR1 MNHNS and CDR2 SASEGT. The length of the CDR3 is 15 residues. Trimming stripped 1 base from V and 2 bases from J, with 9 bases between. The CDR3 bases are TGTGCCAGCAGTGAAGAGGCAGGGCCTGGAAACACCATATATTTT. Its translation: CASSEEAGPGNTIYF.

The CDR3 region is CASSLEGSGSYEQYF. The CDR3 DNA is TGTGCCAGCAGCTTAGAGGGAAGCGGCTCCTACGAGCAGTACTTC. J is TRBJ2-7 and V is TRBV7-2, with TRBD2 as a possible D gene (5 bases). The CDR3 length is 15 residues. V dropped 1 base and J dropped 0 bases, with 10 bases sitting between them. CDR1 is SGHTA and CDR2 is FQGNSA in the germline V gene. Looking up the rest from reference TRBV7-2 and TRBJ2-7 gives the full variable domain: GAGVSQSPSNKVTEKGKDVELRCDPISGHTALYWYRQSLGQGLEFLIYFQGNSAPDKSGLPSDRFSAERTGGSVSTLTIQRTQQEDSAVYLCASSLEGSGSYEQYFGPGTRLTVT.

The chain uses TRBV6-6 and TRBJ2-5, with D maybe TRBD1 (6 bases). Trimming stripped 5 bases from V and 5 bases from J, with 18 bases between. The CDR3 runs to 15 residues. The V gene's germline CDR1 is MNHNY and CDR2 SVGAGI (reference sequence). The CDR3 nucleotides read TGTGCCAGCAGTCCCAGGGGTTTGGAGAAGGAGACCCAGTACTTC. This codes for CASSPRGLEKETQYF.

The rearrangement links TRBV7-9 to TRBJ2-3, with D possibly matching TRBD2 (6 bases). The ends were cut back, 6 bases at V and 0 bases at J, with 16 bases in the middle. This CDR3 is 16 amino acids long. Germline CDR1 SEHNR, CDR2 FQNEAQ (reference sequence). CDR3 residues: CASRPAGGGSTDTQYF. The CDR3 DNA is TGTGCCAGCAGGCCAGCCGGGGGTGGGAGCACAGATACGCAGTATTTT. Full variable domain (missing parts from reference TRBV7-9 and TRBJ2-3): DTGVSQNPRHKITKRGQNVTFRCDPISEHNRLYWYRQTLGQGPEFLTYFQNEAQLEKSRLLSDRFSAERPKGSFSTLEIQRTEQGDSAMYLCASRPAGGGSTDTQYFGPGTRLTVL.

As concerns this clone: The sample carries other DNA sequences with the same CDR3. DNA of the CDR3: TGTGCCAGCTCACCACCGAGTAGCTACGAGCAGTACTTC. It codes for CASSPPSSYEQYF. The V and J genes are TRBV18 and TRBJ2-7; D gene uncertain. Looked up from germline, CDR1 is KGHSH and CDR2 is LQKENI. The CDR3 totals 13 residues. V was clipped by 0 bases and J by 3 bases, with 6 bases between them.

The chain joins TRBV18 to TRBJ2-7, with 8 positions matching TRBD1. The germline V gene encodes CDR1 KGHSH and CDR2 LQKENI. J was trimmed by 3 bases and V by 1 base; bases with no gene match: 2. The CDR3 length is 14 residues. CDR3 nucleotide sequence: TGTGCCAGCTCACCACAAGGACAGGGCTACGAGCAGTACTTC. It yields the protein CASSPQGQGYEQYF.

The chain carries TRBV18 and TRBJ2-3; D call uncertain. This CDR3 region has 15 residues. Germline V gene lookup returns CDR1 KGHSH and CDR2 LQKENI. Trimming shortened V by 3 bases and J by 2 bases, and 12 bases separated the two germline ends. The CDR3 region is CASSPQSGSTDTQYF. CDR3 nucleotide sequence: TGTGCCAGCTCACCGCAGTCCGGGTCCACAGATACGCAGTATTTT.

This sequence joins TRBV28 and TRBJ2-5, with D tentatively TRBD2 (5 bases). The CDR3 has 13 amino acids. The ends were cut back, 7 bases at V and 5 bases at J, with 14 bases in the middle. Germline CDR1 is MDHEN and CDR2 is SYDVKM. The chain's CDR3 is CASTLPGTETQYF. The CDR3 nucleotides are TGTGCCAGCACCCTTCCGGGAACGGAGACCCAGTACTTC.

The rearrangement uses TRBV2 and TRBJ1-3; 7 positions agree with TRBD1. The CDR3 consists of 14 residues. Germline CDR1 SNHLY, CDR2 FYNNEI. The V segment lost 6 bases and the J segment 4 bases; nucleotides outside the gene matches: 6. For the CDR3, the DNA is TGTGCCAGCAGCGAACAGGGGTACGGAAACACCATATATTTT. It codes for CASSEQGYGNTIYF.

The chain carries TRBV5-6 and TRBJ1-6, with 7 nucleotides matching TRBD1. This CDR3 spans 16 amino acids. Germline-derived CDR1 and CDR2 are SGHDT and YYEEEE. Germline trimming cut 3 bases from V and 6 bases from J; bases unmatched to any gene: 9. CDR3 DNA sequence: TGTGCCAGCAGCTCCTTAAGACAGGGCCTTAATTCACCCCTCCACTTT. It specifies CASSSLRQGLNSPLHF. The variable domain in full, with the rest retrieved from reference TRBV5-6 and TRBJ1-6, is DAGVTQSPTHLIKTRGQQVTLRCSPKSGHDTVSWYQQALGQGPQFIFQYYEEEERQRGNFPDRFSGHQFPNYSSELNVNALLLGDSALYLCASSSLRQGLNSPLHFGNGTRLTVT.

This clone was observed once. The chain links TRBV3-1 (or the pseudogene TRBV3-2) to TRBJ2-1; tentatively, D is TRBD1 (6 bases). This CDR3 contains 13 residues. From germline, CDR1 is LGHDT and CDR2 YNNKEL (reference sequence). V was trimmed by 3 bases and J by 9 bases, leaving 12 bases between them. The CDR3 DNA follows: TGTGCCAGCAGCCACGGGACATCGTTTGAGCAGTTCTTC. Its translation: CASSHGTSFEQFF.

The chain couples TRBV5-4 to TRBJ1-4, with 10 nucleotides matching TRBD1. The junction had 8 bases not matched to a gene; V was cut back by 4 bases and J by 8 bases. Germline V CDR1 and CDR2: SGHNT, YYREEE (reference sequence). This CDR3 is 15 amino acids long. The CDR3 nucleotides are TGTGCCAGCAGCCAGCAGACAGGGGGCGTCGAAAAACTGTTTTTT. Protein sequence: CASSQQTGGVEKLFF.

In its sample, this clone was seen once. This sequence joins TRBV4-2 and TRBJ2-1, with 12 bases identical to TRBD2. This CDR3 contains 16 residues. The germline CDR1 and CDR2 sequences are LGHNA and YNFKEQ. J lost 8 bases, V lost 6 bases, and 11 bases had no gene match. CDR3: CASRATSGRIGDEQFF. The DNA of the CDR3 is TGTGCCAGCAGGGCTACTAGCGGGAGGATAGGCGATGAGCAGTTCTTC.

CDR3 in amino acids: CSVADRDYGYTF. As DNA, the CDR3 is TGCAGCGTTGCGGACAGAGACTATGGCTACACCTTC. The rearrangement joins TRBV29-1 to TRBJ1-2; the D gene is possibly TRBD1 (6 bases). The germline V and J ends were trimmed by 4 bases and 3 bases, with 9 bases remaining between them. Germline CDR1 and CDR2: SQVTM and ANQGSEA. This CDR3 contains 12 residues.

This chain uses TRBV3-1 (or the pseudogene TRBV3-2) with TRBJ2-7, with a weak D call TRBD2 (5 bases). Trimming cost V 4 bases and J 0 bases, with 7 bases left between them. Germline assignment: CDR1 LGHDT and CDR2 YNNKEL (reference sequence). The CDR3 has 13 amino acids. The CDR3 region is CASSPDSSYEQYF. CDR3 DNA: TGTGCCAGCAGCCCGGACTCCTCCTACGAGCAGTACTTC.

The CDR3 DNA is TGCGCCAGCAGCCAAATGCTAGCGGGAACCGGGGAGCTGTTTTTT. Amino acid sequence: CASSQMLAGTGELFF. The chain employs TRBV4-3 and TRBJ2-2, with 9 bases that match TRBD2. Germline V gives CDR1 LGHNA, CDR2 YSLEER. V was clipped by 2 bases and J by 5 bases; unmatched bases: 3. This CDR3 region has 15 residues.

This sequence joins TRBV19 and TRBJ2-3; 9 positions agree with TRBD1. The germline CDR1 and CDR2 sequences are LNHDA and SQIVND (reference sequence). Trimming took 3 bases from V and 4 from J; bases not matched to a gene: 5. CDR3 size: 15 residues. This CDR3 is CASSIWTGEADTQYF. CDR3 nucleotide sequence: TGTGCCAGTAGTATTTGGACAGGGGAGGCAGATACGCAGTATTTT.

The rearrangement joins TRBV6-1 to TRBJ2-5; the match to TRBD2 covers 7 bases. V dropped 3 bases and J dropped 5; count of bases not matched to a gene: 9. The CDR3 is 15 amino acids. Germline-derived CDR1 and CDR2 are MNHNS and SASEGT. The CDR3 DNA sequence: TGTGCCAGCAGTGAGTTAGCGGGCGATGGGGAGACCCAGTACTTC. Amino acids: CASSELAGDGETQYF.

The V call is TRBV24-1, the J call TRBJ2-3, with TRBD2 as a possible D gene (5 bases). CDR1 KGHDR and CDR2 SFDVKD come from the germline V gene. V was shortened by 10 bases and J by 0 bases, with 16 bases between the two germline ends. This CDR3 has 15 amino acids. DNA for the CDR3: TGTGCCACAGGCGGACCAGCGGCTAGCACAGATACGCAGTATTTT. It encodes CATGGPAASTDTQYF.

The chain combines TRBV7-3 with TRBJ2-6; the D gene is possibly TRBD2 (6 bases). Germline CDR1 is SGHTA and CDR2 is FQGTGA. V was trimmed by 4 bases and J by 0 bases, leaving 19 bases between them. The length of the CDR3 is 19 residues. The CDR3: CASSSAGPNYRSGANVLTF. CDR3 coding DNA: TGTGCCAGCAGCTCGGCGGGACCTAACTATCGCTCTGGGGCCAACGTCCTGACTTTC.

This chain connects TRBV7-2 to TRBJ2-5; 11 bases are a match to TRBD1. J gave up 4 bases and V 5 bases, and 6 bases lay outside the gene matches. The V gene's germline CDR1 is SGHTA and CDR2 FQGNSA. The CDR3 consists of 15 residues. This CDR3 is CASSLAGQGVETQYF. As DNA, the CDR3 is TGTGCCAGCAGCCTCGCGGGACAGGGGGTAGAGACCCAGTACTTC.